The rows below give T cell receptor beta chains drawn from one sample of a study of blood T cell repertoires in COVID-19. Only in-frame clones appear in the TCRdb table, and some are missing; sequencing was by immunoSEQ multiplex PCR. Among 150,000 to 200,000 clones, around 89% were seen once, and the ten largest hold roughly 0.77%. Sequenced material: PBMCs or T cells enriched from blood (not recorded which). The receptors stem from a woman aged 18-35 years who had recovered from COVID-19. Each CDR3 is given with its conserved first and last residue.

len,v_gene,CDR3aa
17,TRBV14,CASSPRWQGYGFNEQFF
16,TRBV5-1,CASSLAGASGRARQFF
18,TRBV9,CASSVELAGGISTDTQYF
16,TRBV7-3,CASSLTGAGGRNEQFF
13,TRBV11-2,CASSSRGQGGYTF
14,TRBV11-2,CASRTSGSTDTQYF
16,TRBV19,CASSILAGDAQETQYF
15,TRBV28,CASSSGQGRTDTQYF
13,TRBV4-3,CASSQEAGDEQYF
14,TRBV7-2,CASSTGTETDTQYF
14,TRBV4-1,CASSQVRANQPQHF
16,TRBV7-2,CASSLNPPASSYEQYF
14,TRBV28,CASSVNRGESPLHF
14,TRBV19,CASSTGLAMGGYTF
14,TRBV7-9,CASRDRDPGQPQHF
16,TRBV5-4,CASSLWKRADTDTQYF
16,TRBV2,CASSDATGTDYEKLFF
19,TRBV10-3,CAISESVASGRTRTDTQYF
16,TRBV6-2/TRBV6-3,CASSYTSGTGSYEQYF
13,TRBV12-3/TRBV12-4,CASSLSRIFGYTF
10,TRBV29-1,CSVDTGGYTF
12,TRBV4-1,CASSQETGTQYF
14,TRBV9,CASSARDRDAEAFF
14,TRBV2,CASSEPTGSYEQYF
13,TRBV5-4,CASSLDENEKLFF
15,TRBV28,CASSETRGGEDTQYF
13,TRBV5-4,CALSGTSTDTQYF
16,TRBV3-1/TRBV3-2,CASSQELAGSYNEQFF
16,TRBV28,CASSLGLREVVDTQYF
17,TRBV7-8,CASSLAGLATSTDTQYF
18,TRBV11-2,CASSGPNTGAKWNSPLHF
16,TRBV19,CASSIPGLAGGHEQFF
13,TRBV24-1,CATSDWTRGVAFF
15,TRBV4-1,CASSPWGSSYNEQFF
14,TRBV6-2/TRBV6-3,CASSYSRGSGELFF
16,TRBV5-6,CASTLDRGMVTGELFF
15,TRBV19,CASKAPGKNTGELFF
14,TRBV28,CASLMTGGRQPQHF
15,TRBV4-2,CASSQDLARVEGYTF